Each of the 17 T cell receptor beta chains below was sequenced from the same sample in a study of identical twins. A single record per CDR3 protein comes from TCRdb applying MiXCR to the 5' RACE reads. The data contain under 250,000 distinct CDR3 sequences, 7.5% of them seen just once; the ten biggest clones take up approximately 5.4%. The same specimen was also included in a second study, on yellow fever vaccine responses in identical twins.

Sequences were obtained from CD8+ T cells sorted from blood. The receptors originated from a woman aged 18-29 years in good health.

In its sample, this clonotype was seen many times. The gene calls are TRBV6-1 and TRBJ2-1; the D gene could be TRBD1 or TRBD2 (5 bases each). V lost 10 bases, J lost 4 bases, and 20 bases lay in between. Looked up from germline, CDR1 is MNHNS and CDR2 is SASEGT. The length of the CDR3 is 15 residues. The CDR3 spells CAIAGGQGWYNEQFF. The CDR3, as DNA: TGTGCCATCGCGGGTGGGCAGGGATGGTACAATGAGCAGTTCTTC.

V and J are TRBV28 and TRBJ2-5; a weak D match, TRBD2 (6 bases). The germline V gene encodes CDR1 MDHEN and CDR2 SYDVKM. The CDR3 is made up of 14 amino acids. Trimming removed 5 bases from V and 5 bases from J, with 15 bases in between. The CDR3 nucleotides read TGTGCCAGCAGTCTGCTAGCGTCGGATGAGACCCAGTACTTC. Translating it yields CASSLLASDETQYF.

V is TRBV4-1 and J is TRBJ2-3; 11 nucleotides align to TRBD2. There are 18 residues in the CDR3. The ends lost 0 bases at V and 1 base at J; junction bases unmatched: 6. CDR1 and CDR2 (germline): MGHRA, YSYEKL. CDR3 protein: CASSQDFSGRARTDTQYF. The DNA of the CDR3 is TGCGCCAGCAGCCAAGATTTTAGCGGGAGGGCACGCACAGATACGCAGTATTTT.

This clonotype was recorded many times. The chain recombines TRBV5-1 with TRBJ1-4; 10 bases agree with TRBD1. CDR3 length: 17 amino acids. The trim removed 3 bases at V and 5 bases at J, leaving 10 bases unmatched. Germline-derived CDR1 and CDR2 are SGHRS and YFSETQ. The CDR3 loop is CASSSKRQGAMNEKLFF. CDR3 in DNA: TGCGCCAGCAGCTCAAAACGACAGGGGGCCATGAATGAAAAACTGTTTTTT.

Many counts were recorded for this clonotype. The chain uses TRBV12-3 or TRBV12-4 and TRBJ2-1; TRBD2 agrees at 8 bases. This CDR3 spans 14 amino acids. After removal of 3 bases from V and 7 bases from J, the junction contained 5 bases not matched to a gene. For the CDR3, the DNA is TGTGCCAGCAGTTTGGGGACTAGTATTAATGAGCAGTTCTTC. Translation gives CASSLGTSINEQFF.

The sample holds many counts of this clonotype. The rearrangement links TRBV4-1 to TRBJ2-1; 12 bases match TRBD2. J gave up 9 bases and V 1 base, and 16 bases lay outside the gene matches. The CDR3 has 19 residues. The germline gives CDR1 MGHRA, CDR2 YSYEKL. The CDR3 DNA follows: TGCGCCAGCAGCCAAGGTATGGCTAGCGGGAGGGCCATCGATATTGAGCAGTTCTTC. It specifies CASSQGMASGRAIDIEQFF.

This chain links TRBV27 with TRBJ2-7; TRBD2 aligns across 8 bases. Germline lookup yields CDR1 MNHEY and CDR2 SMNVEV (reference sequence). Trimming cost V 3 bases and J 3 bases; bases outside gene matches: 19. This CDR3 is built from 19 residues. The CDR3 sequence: CASSFPRLPCWRGVYEQYV. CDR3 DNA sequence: TGTGCCAGCAGTTTCCCCCGACTTCCATGTTGGCGGGGGGTCTACGAGCAGTACGTC.

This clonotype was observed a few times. The CDR3 loop is CASSLETGVDEQFF. CDR3 DNA: TGTGCCAGCAGCTTAGAAACAGGGGTGGATGAGCAGTTCTTC. The chain is built from TRBV11-2 and TRBJ2-1; 7 positions agree with TRBD1. Germline V gene lookup returns CDR1 SGHAT and CDR2 FQNNGV. CDR3 length: 14 residues. V lost 0 bases, J lost 8 bases, and 4 bases stayed unmatched.

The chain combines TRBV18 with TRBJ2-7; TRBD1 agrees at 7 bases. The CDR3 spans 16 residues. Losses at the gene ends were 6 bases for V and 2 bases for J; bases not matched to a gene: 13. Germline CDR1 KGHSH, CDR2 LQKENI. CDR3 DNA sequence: TGTGCCAGCTCTCGCACCGAGGACAGGCAAGCCTACGAGCAGTACTTC. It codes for CASSRTEDRQAYEQYF.

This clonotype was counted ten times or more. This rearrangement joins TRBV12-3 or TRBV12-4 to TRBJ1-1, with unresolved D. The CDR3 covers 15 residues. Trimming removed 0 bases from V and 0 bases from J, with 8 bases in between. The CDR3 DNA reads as TGTGCCAGCAGTTTAGCCGGACCCTTGAACACTGAAGCTTTCTTT. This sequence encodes CASSLAGPLNTEAFF.

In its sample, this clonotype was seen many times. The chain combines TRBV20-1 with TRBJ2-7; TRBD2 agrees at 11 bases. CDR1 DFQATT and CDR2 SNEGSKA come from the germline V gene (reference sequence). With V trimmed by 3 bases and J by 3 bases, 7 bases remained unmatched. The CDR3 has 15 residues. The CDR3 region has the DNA TGCAGTGCTAGTGAGACTAGCGGGAATCTCTACGAGCAGTACTTC. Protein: CSASETSGNLYEQYF.

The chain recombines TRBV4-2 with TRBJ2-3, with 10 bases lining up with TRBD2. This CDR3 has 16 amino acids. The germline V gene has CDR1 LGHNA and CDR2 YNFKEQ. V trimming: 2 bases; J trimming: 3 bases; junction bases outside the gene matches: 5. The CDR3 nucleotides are TGTGCCAGCAGCCAAACCGGGACTAGCGATACAGATACGCAGTATTTT. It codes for CASSQTGTSDTDTQYF.

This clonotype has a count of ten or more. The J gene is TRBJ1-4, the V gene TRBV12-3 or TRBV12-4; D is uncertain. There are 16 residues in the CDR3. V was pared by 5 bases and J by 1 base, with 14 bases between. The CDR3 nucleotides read TGTGCCAGCAGTAAAGGAGGGAGAAGAACTAATGAAAAACTGTTTTTT. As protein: CASSKGGRRTNEKLFF.

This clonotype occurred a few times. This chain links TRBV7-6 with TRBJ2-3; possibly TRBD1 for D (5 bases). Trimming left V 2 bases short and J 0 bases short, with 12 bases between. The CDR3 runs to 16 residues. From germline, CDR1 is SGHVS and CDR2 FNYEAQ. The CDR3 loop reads CASSLRPGLSTDTQYF. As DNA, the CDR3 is TGTGCCAGCAGCTTACGTCCAGGGCTGAGCACAGATACGCAGTATTTT.

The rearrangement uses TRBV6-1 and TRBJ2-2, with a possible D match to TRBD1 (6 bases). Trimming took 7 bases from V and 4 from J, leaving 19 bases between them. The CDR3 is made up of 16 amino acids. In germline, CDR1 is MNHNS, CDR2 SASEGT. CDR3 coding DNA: TGTGCCAGCACCCACCCTGACAGGCCTTTCACCGGGGAGCTGTTTTTT. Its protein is CASTHPDRPFTGELFF.

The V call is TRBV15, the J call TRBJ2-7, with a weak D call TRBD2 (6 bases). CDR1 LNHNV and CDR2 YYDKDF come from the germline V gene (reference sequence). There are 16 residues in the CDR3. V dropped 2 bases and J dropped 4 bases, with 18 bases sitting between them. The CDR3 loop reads CATSRLRGETWYEQYF. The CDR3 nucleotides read TGTGCCACCAGCAGACTCCGCGGGGAGACGTGGTACGAGCAGTACTTC.

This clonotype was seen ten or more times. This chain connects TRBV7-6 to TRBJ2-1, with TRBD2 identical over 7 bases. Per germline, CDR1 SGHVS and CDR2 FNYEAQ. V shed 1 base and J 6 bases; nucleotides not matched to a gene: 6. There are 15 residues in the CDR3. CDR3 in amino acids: CASSLGAGSGNEQFF. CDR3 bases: TGTGCCAGCAGCTTAGGAGCGGGATCTGGCAATGAGCAGTTCTTC.